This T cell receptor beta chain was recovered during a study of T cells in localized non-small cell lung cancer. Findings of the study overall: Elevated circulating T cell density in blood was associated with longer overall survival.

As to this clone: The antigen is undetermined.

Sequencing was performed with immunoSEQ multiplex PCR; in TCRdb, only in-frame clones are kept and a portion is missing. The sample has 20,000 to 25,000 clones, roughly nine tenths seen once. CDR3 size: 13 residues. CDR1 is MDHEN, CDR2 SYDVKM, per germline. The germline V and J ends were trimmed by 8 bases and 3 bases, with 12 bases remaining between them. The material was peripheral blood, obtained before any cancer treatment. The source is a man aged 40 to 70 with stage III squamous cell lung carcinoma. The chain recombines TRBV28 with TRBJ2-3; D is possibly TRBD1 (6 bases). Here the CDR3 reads CASCTQGTDTQYF. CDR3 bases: TGTGCCAGCTGCACACAGGGTACAGATACGCAGTATTTT.